This T cell receptor beta chain was observed in a study of T cell changes during pregnancy in multiple sclerosis. The CDR3 length is 16 residues. CDR1 and CDR2 (germline): SGHRS, YFSETQ. The V end lost 2 bases, the J end lost 7 bases, and 21 bases lay between the germline ends. TCRdb keeps only in-frame clones here, not all; method: immunoSEQ multiplex PCR. The table shows some 24,000 clones, with over 85% occurring only once. This sequence was found in a female donor in good health, enrolled as a control in a pregnancy study. This chain connects TRBV5-1 to TRBJ1-2; TRBD1 might be the D (5 bases). The input for sequencing was CD8+ T cells from peripheral blood mononuclear cells, taken in the third trimester of pregnancy. The CDR3 DNA sequence: TGCGCCAGCAGCTTCAGACAGCCGACCCTTTTCAGTGGCTACACCTTC. Its translation is CASSFRQPTLFSGYTF.